This entry lists 7 T cell receptor beta chains sequenced from one sample in a study of T cell responses to AZD1222 COVID-19 vaccine. Only in-frame clones appear in the TCRdb table, and some are missing; sequencing was by immunoSEQ multiplex PCR. The sample carries 140,000 or so clones, nearly 90% recorded once. Here the sequenced sample was peripheral blood, taken 28 days after the second dose of the MenACWY control vaccine. These receptors came from an adult who received the MenACWY meningococcal vaccine as a control.

The J gene is TRBJ1-1, the V gene TRBV19; 11 nucleotides match TRBD1. Germline V gene sequence: CDR1 LNHDA, CDR2 SQIVND (reference sequence). Unmatched junction bases numbered 8, after V lost 3 bases and J lost 5 bases. CDR3 length equals 16 residues. The CDR3 nucleotides read TGTGCCAGTAGTATCTGGACAGGGGGCCCGCGTACTGAAGCTTTCTTT. Translated, it gives CASSIWTGGPRTEAFF.

The chain is built from TRBV19 and TRBJ2-1, with a possible D match to TRBD2 (6 bases). This CDR3 has 15 amino acids. CDR1 and CDR2 from the germline V gene are LNHDA and SQIVND (reference sequence). Trimming removed 5 bases at V and 4 bases at J, with 15 bases between. DNA of the CDR3: TGTGCCAGTAGTTTACTCCTAGCGAGTTACAATGAGCAGTTCTTC. This translates into CASSLLLASYNEQFF.

This clone was counted a single time. The chain uses TRBV4-2 and TRBJ1-4; 10 bases align to TRBD1. Germline CDR1 and CDR2: LGHNA and YNFKEQ. CDR3 size: 18 residues. J gave up 3 bases and V 4 bases, and 11 bases lay outside the gene matches. CDR3 nucleotides: TGTGCCAGCAGCCCATCGGGACAGGGGTTTCCGGCTAATGAAAAACTGTTTTTT. Translation: CASSPSGQGFPANEKLFF.

The chain has TRBV6-2 or TRBV6-3 and TRBJ1-5; 7 bases are shared with TRBD1. V was pared by 2 bases and J by 3 bases, with 7 bases of the junction left unmatched. Germline loops: CDR1 MNHEY, CDR2 SVGEGT. This CDR3 contains 16 residues. The CDR3: CASSYGTVFYNQPQHF. Here the CDR3 DNA reads TGTGCCAGCAGTTACGGGACAGTATTTTACAATCAGCCCCAGCATTTT.

The chain joins TRBV7-2 to TRBJ2-7, with D possibly being TRBD1 (5 bases). The germline CDR1 and CDR2 sequences are SGHTA and FQGNSA. V was pared by 1 base and J by 3 bases, with 16 bases between. The length of the CDR3 is 16 residues. CDR3 sequence: CASSLDGAGKVYEQYF. CDR3 in DNA: TGTGCCAGCAGCTTAGATGGGGCAGGTAAGGTCTACGAGCAGTACTTC.

This chain joins TRBV19 and TRBJ2-1; TRBD2 agrees at 11 bases. Losses at the gene ends were 3 bases for V and 9 bases for J; bases not matched to a gene: 4. The CDR3 contains 14 residues. Germline CDR1 reads LNHDA; CDR2 reads SQIVND (reference sequence). The CDR3 loop is CASSILAGGGEQFF. CDR3 in DNA: TGTGCCAGTAGTATTCTAGCGGGAGGTGGTGAGCAGTTCTTC.

This chain's CDR3 is CASSPDGSSYNEQFF. The CDR3 DNA follows: TGTGCCAGCAGCCCAGACGGGAGCTCCTACAATGAGCAGTTCTTC. This chain connects TRBV11-3 to TRBJ2-1, with D possibly matching TRBD2 (6 bases). Germline CDR1 and CDR2: SGHNT and YENEEA. The germline V and J ends were trimmed by 5 bases and 0 bases, with 11 bases remaining between them. The CDR3 runs 15 residues. Supplemented by reference TRBV11-3 and TRBJ2-1, the full variable domain reads EAGVVQSPRYKIIEKKQPVAFWCNPISGHNTLYWYLQNLGQGPELLIRYENEEAVDDSQLPKDRFSAERLKGVDSTLKIQPAELGDSAVYLCASSPDGSSYNEQFFGPGTRLTVL.